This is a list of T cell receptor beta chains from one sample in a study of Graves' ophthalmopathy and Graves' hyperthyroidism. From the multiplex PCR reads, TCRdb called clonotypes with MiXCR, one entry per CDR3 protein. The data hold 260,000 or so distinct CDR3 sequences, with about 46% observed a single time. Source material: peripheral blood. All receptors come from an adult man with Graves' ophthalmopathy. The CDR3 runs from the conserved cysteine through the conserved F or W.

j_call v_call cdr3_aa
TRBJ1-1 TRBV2 CASNTIEGNEAFF
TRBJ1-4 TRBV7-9 CASSLVTGQEKLFF
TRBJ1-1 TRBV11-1 CASSFTRTGKGPEAFF
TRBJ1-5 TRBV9 CASTRDAGGWPQHF
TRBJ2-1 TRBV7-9 CATDRRNEQFF
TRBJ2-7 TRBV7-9 CASSLVGAGTFYEQYF
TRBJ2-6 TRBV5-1 CASSFSASGANVLTF
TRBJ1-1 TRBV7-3 CASSLTGVNTEAFF
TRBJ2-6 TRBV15 CATSRDRRGRNSGANVLTF
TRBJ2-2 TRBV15 CATSSFPGELFF
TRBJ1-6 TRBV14 CASSQGRGSPLHF
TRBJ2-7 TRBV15 CATSRDIAADEQYF
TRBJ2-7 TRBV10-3 CASSQDRGTYEQYF
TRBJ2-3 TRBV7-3 CASSHERVRSTDTQYF
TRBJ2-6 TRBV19 CATEDSSGANVLTF
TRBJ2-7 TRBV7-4 CASASGGTSGSYEQYF
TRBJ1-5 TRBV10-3 CAISETGQWDWHF
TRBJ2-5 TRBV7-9 CASSQEGTGQETQYF
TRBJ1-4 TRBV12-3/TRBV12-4 CASSFGTIEKLFF
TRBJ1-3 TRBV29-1 CSAEPRTGGGGNTIYF
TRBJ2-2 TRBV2 CASREDLMNTGELFF
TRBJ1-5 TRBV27 CASSLSVGNPQHF
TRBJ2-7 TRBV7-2 CASSLEVGPYEQYF
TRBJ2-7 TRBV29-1 CSARETGTTYEQYF
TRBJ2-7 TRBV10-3 CAISESGGGRTSGILDSYEQYF
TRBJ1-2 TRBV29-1 CSVRDSGDGYTF
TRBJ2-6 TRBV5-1 CASRNPVRGSGANVLTF
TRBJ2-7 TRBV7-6 CASSLAPRGGTFGEQYF
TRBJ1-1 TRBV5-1 CASSFGDFMNTEAFF
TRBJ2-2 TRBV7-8 CASRWKGGEGLTGELFF
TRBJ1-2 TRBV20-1 CSAIDTDYGYTF
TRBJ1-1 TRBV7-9 CASTLGGQGRTEAFF
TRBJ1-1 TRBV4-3 CASSQEGGMNTEAFF
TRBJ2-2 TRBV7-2 CASSLGGTLIRAGELFF
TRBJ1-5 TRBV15 CATSRGQSNQPQHF
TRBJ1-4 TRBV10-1 CASSEGTANEKLFF
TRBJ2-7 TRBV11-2 CASSLIRSGDGEQYF
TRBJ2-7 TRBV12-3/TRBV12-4 CASSSDSGNYEQYF
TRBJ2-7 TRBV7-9 CASSPRLAGPYEQYF
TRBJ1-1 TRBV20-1 CSIRPQGNTEAFF
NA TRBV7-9 CASSLGAARGTPYEQYF
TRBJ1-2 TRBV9 CASSTAGLSGNTF
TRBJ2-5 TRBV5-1 CASSFPGEETQYF
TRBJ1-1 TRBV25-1 CASSDLGVDTEAFF
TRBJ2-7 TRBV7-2 CASSLYRGGDMTYEQYF
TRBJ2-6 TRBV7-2 CASTNRGSHGANVLTF